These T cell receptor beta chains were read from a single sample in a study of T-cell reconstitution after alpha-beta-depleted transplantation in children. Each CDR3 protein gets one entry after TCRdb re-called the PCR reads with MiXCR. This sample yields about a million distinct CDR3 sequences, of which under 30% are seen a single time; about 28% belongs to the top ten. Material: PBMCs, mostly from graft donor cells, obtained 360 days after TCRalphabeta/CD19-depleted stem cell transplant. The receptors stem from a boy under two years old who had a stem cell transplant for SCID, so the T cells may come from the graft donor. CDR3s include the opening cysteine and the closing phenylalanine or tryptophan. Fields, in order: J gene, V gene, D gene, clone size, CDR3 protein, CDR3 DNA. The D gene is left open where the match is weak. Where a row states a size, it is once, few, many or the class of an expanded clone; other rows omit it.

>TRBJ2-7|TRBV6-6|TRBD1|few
CASSQTGVHEQYF
TGTGCCAGCAGCCAGACAGGGGTTCACGAGCAGTACTTC
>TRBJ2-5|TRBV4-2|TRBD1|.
CASSQNRGSYEETQYF
TGTGCCAGCAGCCAAAACAGGGGGTCCTACGAAGAGACCCAGTACTTC
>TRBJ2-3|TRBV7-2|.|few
CASSADRRTDTQYF
TGTGCCAGCAGCGCAGACAGACGCACAGATACGCAGTATTTT
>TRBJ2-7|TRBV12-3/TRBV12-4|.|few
CASSFWGPGDEQYF
TGTGCCAGCAGTTTCTGGGGTCCGGGGGACGAGCAGTACTTC
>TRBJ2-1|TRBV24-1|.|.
CATSDEQGQFF
TGTGCCACCAGTGATGAGCAGGGACAGTTCTTC
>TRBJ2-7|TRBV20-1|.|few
CSARDRGRGFEQYF
TGCAGTGCTAGAGATCGGGGCAGGGGCTTCGAGCAGTACTTC
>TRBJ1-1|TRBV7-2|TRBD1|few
CASSLKRDSEAFF
TGTGCCAGCAGCTTAAAGAGGGACAGTGAAGCTTTCTTT
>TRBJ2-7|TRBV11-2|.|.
CASSLGDPGQHSLYEQYF
TGTGCCAGCAGCTTAGGCGACCCGGGCCAACACTCCCTCTACGAGCAGTACTTC
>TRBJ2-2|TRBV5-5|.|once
CATRTGPNTGELFF
TGTGCCACCAGGACGGGGCCGAACACCGGGGAGCTGTTTTTT
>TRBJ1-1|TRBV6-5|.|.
CASSYSYTGRAGTEAFF
TGTGCCAGCAGTTACTCTTATACCGGCAGGGCGGGCACTGAAGCTTTCTTT
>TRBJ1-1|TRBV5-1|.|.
CASSSRPDRSYSTEAFF
TGCGCCAGCAGCTCAAGGCCCGACAGGAGCTATAGCACTGAAGCTTTCTTT
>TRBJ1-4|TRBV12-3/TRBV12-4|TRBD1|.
CASRGDRWEKLFF
TGTGCCAGCAGGGGGGACAGGTGGGAAAAACTGTTTTTT
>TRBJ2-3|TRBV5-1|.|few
CASSLAGLGEPPDTQYF
TGCGCCAGCAGCTTGGCCGGGCTTGGGGAACCCCCAGATACGCAGTATTTT
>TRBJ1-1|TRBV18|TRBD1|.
CASSRDRPGPRGTEAFF
TGTGCCAGCTCACGGGACAGGCCTGGCCCGAGGGGGACTGAAGCTTTCTTT
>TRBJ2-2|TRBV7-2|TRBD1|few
CASSLDMVRGTGELFF
TGTGCCAGCAGCTTAGACATGGTCAGGGGGACCGGGGAGCTGTTTTTT
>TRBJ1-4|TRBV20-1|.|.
CSARAAGDREKLFF
TGCAGTGCTAGGGCAGCAGGGGATCGCGAAAAACTGTTTTTT
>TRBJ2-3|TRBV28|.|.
CASSFRGALKDTQYF
TGTGCCAGCAGTTTCAGGGGGGCACTGAAAGATACGCAGTATTTT
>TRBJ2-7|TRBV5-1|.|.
CASSLVSDHYEQYF
TGCGCCAGCAGCTTGGTCAGCGACCATTACGAGCAGTACTTC
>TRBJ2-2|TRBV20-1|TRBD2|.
CSARTSGGKGAGELFF
TGCAGTGCTAGAACTAGCGGGGGAAAAGGGGCCGGGGAGCTGTTTTTT
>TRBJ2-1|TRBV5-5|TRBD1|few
CASSLGPHTGVTYNEQFF
TGTGCCAGCAGCTTGGGGCCCCACACAGGGGTGACTTACAATGAGCAGTTCTTC
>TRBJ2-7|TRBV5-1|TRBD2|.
CASSPAGGAEYEQYF
TGCGCCAGCAGCCCGGCGGGGGGTGCGGAGTACGAGCAGTACTTC
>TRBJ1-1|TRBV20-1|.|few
CSARGALGTEAFF
TGCAGTGCTAGAGGGGCCCTCGGAACTGAAGCTTTCTTT
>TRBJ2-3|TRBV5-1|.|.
CASSLGTEDTQYF
TGCGCCAGCAGCTTGGGGACAGAAGATACGCAGTATTTT
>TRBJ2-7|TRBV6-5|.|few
CASSYSKAGREQYF
TGTGCCAGCAGTTACTCGAAAGCAGGGCGGGAGCAGTACTTC
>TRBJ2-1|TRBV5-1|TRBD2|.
CASRVAGGPGNEQFF
TGCGCCAGCAGGGTAGCGGGGGGGCCGGGGAATGAGCAGTTCTTC
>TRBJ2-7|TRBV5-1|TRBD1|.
CASSPGQVRYEQYF
TGCGCCAGCAGCCCCGGACAGGTCCGCTACGAGCAGTACTTC
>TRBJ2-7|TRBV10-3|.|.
CAISESRWSYEQYF
TGTGCCATCAGTGAGTCTCGGTGGTCCTACGAGCAGTACTTC
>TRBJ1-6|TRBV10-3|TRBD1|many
CAISATDRPEYNSPLHF
TGTGCCATCAGCGCAACGGACAGGCCAGAATATAATTCACCCCTCCACTTT
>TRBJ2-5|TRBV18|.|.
CASSPVQQETQYF
TGTGCCAGCTCACCCGTCCAACAAGAGACCCAGTACTTC
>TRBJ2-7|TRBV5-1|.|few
CASSGGASIYEQYF
TGCGCCAGTTCGGGTGGGGCCTCAATCTACGAGCAGTACTTC
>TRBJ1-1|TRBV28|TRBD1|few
CASSSRGAEAFF
TGTGCCAGCAGTTCCAGGGGGGCTGAAGCTTTCTTT
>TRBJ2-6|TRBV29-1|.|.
CSIGTSGANVLTF
TGCAGCATCGGGACATCCGGGGCCAACGTCCTGACTTTC
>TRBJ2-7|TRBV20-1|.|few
CSAARREQYF
TGCAGTGCCGCGCGGCGCGAGCAGTACTTC
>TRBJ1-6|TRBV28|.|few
CASSLFKVGWSSYNSPLHF
TGTGCCAGCAGTTTGTTCAAAGTGGGTTGGAGCTCCTATAATTCACCCCTCCACTTT
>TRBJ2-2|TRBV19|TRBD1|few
CASTPGGLNTGELFF
TGTGCCAGTACCCCAGGGGGTCTGAACACCGGGGAGCTGTTTTTT
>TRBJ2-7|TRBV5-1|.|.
CASRTTAAYEQYF
TGCGCCAGCAGGACGACAGCCGCCTACGAGCAGTACTTC
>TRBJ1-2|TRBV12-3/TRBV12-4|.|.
CASSSRAFAGSDGYTF
TGTGCCAGCAGTTCTAGGGCTTTCGCAGGGTCTGATGGCTACACCTTC
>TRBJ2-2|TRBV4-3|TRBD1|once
CASSQDRRQGVVGELFF
TGCGCCAGCAGCCAAGACCGACGACAGGGGGTTGTCGGGGAGCTGTTTTTT
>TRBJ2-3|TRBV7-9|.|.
CAGSGFTDTQYF
TGTGCCGGGAGTGGCTTCACAGATACGCAGTATTTT
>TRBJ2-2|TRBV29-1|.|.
CSVALVGELFF
TGCAGCGTTGCCCTCGTCGGGGAGCTGTTTTTT
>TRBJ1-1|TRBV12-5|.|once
CASAPGRLTTEAFF
TGTGCTAGTGCCCCGGGAAGGCTGACCACTGAAGCTTTCTTT
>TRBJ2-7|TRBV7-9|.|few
CASSLGLPRGEQYF
TGTGCCAGCAGCCTCGGACTGCCGAGAGGGGAGCAGTACTTC
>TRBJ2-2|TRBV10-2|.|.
CASTLGLSPGELFF
TGCGCCAGCACCCTGGGACTTTCTCCCGGGGAGCTGTTTTTT
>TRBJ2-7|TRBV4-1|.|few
CASSQGPNSEQYF
TGCGCCAGCAGCCAAGGCCCCAACAGCGAGCAGTACTTC
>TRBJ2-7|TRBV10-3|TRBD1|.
CAIRPQGAAYEQYF
TGTGCCATCAGACCCCAGGGGGCCGCCTACGAGCAGTACTTC
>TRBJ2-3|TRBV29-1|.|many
CSVGTGKRTDTQYF
TGCAGCGTTGGGACTGGTAAACGCACAGATACGCAGTATTTT
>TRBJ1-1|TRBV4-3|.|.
CASSQDRGDTEAFF
TGCGCCAGCAGCCAAGATCGGGGGGACACTGAAGCTTTCTTT
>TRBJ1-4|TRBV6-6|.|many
CASSWAWGPGHSSNEKLFF
TGTGCCAGCAGTTGGGCTTGGGGCCCAGGGCACTCAAGTAATGAAAAACTGTTTTTT
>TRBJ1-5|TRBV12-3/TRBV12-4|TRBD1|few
CASSSLQGAGNQPQHF
TGTGCCAGCAGTTCCCTACAGGGGGCTGGCAATCAGCCCCAGCATTTT
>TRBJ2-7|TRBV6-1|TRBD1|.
CASSSWTGRTYEQYF
TGTGCCAGCAGCTCCTGGACAGGGAGGACCTACGAGCAGTACTTC
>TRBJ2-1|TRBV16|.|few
CASSQVYGQQFF
TGTGCCAGCAGCCAAGTATATGGACAGCAGTTCTTC
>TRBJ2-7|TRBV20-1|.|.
CSATQGSRYEQYF
TGCAGTGCTACCCAGGGATCTCGGTACGAGCAGTACTTC